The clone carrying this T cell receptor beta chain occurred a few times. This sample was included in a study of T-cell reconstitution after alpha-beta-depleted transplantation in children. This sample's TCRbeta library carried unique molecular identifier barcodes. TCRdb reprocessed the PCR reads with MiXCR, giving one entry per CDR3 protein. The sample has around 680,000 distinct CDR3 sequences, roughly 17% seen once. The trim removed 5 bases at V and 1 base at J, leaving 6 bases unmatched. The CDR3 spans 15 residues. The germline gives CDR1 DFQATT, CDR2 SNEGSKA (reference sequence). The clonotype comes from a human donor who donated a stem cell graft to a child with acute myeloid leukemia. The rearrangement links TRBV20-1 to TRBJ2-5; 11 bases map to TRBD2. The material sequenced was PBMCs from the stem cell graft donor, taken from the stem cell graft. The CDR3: CSASGLAVPQETQYF. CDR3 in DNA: TGCAGTGCTTCGGGACTAGCGGTGCCCCAAGAGACCCAGTACTTC.